This T cell receptor (beta chain) was captured by sequencing in a study of T cells after posttransplantation cyclophosphamide. Some clones are missing from TCRdb's copy, which holds only in-frame ones; the method was immunoSEQ multiplex PCR. The profile covers about 39,000 clones, none occurring a single time. V lost 1 base and J lost 0, with 16 bases in between. The V gene's germline CDR1 is MNHNS and CDR2 SASEGT. The CDR3 runs to 18 residues. In its sample, this clone was seen many times. Sequences were obtained from PBMCs. The clonotype comes from a woman aged 45-60 years in good health and a related stem cell transplant donor. J is TRBJ1-3 and V is TRBV6-1, with TRBD1 as a possible D gene (6 bases). The CDR3 DNA follows: TGTGCCAGCAGTGAAGTATTAAATAGGGGGATCTCTGGAAACACCATATATTTT. Translated, it gives CASSEVLNRGISGNTIYF.